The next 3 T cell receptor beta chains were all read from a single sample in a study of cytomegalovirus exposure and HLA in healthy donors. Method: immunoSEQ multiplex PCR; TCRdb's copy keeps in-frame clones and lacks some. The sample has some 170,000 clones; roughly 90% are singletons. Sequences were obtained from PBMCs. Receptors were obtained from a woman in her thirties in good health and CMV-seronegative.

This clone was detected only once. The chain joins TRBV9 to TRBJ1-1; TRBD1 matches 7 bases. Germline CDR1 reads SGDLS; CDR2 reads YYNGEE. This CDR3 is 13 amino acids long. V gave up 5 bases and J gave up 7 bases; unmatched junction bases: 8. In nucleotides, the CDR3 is TGTGCCAGCAGTTTCTCCGGGACAGATGAAGCTTTCTTT. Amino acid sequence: CASSFSGTDEAFF.

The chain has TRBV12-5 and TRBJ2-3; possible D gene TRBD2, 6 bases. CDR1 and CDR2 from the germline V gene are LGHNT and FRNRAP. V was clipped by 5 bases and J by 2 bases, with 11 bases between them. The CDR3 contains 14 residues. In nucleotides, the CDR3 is TGTGCTAGTGGTAGGGACTTGCCCACAGATACGCAGTATTTT. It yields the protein CASGRDLPTDTQYF.

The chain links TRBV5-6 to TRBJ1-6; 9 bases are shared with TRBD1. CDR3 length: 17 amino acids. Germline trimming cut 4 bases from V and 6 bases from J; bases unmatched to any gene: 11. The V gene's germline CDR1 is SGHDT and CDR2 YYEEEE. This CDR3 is CASSPNPGQGVNSPLHF. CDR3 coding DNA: TGTGCCAGCAGCCCTAACCCGGGACAGGGAGTTAATTCACCCCTCCACTTT.